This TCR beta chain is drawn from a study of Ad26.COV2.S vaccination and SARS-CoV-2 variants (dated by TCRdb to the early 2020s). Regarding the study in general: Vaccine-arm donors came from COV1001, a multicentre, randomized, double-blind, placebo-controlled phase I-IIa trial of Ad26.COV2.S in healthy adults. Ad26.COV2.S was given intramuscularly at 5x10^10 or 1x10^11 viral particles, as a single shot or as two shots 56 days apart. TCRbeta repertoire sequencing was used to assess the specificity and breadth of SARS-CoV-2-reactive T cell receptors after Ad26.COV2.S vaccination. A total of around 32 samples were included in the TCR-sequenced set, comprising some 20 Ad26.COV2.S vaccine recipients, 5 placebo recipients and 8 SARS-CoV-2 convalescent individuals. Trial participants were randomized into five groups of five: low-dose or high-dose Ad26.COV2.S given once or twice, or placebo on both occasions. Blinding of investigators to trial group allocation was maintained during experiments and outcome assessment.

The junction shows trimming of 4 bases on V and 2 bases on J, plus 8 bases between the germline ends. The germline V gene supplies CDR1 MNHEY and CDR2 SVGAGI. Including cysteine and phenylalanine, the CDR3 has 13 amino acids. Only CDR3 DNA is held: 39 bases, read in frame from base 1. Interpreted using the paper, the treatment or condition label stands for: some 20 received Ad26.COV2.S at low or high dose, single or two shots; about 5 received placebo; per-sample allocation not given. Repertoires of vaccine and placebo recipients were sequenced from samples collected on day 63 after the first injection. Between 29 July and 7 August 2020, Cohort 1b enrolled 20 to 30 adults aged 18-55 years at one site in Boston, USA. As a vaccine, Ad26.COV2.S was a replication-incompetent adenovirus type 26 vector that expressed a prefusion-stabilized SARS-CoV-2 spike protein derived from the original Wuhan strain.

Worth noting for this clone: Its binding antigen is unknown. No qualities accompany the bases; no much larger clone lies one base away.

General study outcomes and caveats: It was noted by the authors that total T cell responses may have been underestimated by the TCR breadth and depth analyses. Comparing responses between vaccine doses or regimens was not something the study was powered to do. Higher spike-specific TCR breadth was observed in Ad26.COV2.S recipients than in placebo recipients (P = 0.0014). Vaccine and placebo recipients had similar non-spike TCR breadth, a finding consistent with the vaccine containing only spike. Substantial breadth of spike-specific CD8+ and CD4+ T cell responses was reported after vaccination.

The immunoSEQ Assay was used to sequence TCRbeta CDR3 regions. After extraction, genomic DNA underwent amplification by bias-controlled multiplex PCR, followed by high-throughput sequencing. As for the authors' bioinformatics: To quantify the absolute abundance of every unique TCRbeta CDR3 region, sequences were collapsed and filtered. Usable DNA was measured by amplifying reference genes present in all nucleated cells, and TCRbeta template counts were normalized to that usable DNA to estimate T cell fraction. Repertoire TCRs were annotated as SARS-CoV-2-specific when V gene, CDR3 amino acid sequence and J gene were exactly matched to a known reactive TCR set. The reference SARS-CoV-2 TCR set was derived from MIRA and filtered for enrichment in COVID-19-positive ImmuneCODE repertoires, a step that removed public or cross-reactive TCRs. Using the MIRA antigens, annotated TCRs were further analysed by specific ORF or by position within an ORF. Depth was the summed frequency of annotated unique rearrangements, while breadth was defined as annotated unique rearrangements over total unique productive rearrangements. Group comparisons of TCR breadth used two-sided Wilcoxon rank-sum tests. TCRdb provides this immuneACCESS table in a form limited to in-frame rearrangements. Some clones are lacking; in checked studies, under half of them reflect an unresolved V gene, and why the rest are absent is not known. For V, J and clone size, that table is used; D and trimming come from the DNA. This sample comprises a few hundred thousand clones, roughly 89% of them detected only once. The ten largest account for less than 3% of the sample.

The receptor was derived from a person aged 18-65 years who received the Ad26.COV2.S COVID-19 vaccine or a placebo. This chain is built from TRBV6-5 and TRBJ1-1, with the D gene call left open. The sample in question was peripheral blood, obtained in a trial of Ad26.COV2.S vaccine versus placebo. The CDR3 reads CASSSEGNTEAFF. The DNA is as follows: TGTGCCAGCAGTTCCGAGGGAAACACTGAAGCTTTCTTT.